This paragraph covers one TCR beta chain sequence. Repertoires were generated with immunoSEQ multiplex PCR, while TCRdb's copy carries only in-frame clones and drops some. The repertoire holds approximately 300,000 clones, 89% seen once, with less than 2% in the top ten. The data stem from a study of blood T cell repertoires in COVID-19. Looking at the study overall: In each case, the material was cDNA or gDNA derived from T cells, B-cell-depleted T cells, or PBMCs.

The CDR3 sequence is 13 residues long. The V and J ends lost 3 bases and 3 bases respectively, with 8 bases between them. Germline-derived CDR1 and CDR2 are MNHEY and SMNVEV (reference sequence). The specimen was peripheral blood. The sequence derives from a woman younger than 45 with COVID-19, enrolled during active disease. V is TRBV27 and J is TRBJ1-1; a weak D match, TRBD1 (6 bases). In DNA, the CDR3 is TGTGCCAGCAGTTTCTACAGGGACACTGAAGCTTTCTTT. Amino acids: CASSFYRDTEAFF.